The 16 T cell receptor beta chains below come from one sample, sequenced in a study of response to subunit inactivated influenza vaccine. MiXCR, run by TCRdb on the RT-PCR reads, gives a single entry per CDR3 protein. The sample comprises a few hundred thousand distinct CDR3 sequences, 13% to 15% of which are singletons, and over 8.5% rests with the top ten. Sequencing used PBMCs from blood, obtained 11 to 12 days after vaccination. The receptors were sampled from a man in his fifties or sixties who received an inactivated influenza vaccine.

The chain links TRBV10-3 to TRBJ2-6, with a weak D call TRBD2 (5 bases). The length of the CDR3 is 15 residues. Germline-derived CDR1 and CDR2 are ENHRY and SYGVKD. V gave up 6 bases and J gave up 0 bases, with 9 bases separating them. The CDR3: CAIRSTSSGANVLTF. The CDR3 nucleotides read TGTGCCATCAGGAGCACTAGCTCTGGGGCCAACGTCCTGACTTTC.

The chain has TRBV10-3 and TRBJ2-3; D could derive from TRBD1 or TRBD2 (6 bases each). Trimming stripped 10 bases from V and 2 bases from J, with 19 bases between. Germline CDR1 and CDR2: ENHRY and SYGVKD. The CDR3 length is 15 residues. The CDR3 DNA reads as TGTGCCACCGAGGACAAGGGGGGAACCACAGATACGCAGTATTTT. Protein sequence: CATEDKGGTTDTQYF.

This clonotype was seen at least ten times. The chain employs TRBV6-5 and TRBJ2-2; D is possibly TRBD1 (5 bases). Germline loops: CDR1 MNHEY, CDR2 SVGAGI. This CDR3 has 14 residues. V lost 3 bases and J 5 bases, leaving 10 bases between the germline ends. The DNA for the CDR3 is TGTGCCAGCAGTTATTTTCAGGGAACCGGGGAGCTGTTTTTT. Its translation is CASSYFQGTGELFF.

This clonotype showed up just a few times. The chain carries TRBV20-1 and TRBJ2-1; either TRBD1 or TRBD2 may supply D (5 bases each). Trimming pared 0 bases from V and 9 bases from J, leaving 9 bases between. The CDR3 has 12 residues. The V gene's germline CDR1 is DFQATT and CDR2 SNEGSKA (reference sequence). The CDR3 loop reads CSARDWGSEQFF. The DNA for the CDR3 is TGCAGTGCTAGAGATTGGGGGAGTGAGCAGTTCTTC.

In this sample, this clonotype turned up a few times. The V gene is TRBV20-1, the J gene TRBJ1-1; D unclear. Germline V gene lookup returns CDR1 DFQATT and CDR2 SNEGSKA (reference sequence). Trimming stripped 1 base from V and 7 bases from J, with 16 bases between. This CDR3 has 14 residues. CDR3 in DNA: TGCAGTGCTAGAGGCGGAGTGAACATCGGTGAAGCTTTCTTT. It encodes CSARGGVNIGEAFF.

The chain has TRBV5-1 and TRBJ2-5, with 10 bases matching TRBD1. Germline CDR1 SGHRS, CDR2 YFSETQ. With V trimmed by 6 bases and J by 4 bases, 12 bases remained unmatched. The CDR3 has 16 residues. The CDR3 sequence: CASNPSRTGGAETQYF. CDR3 nucleotides: TGCGCCAGCAACCCCTCCAGGACAGGGGGTGCAGAGACCCAGTACTTC.

This clonotype has just a few counts. This rearrangement joins TRBV3-1 to TRBJ2-5, with D perhaps TRBD1 or TRBD2 (5 bases each). From germline, CDR1 is LGHDT and CDR2 YNNKEL (reference sequence). The CDR3 sequence is 14 residues long. V lost 2 bases to trimming and J lost 5 bases, with 12 bases between them. The chain's CDR3 is CASSQYGTGETQYF. The CDR3 DNA sequence: TGTGCCAGCAGCCAATACGGGACGGGTGAGACCCAGTACTTC.

A few counts support this clonotype. The chain combines TRBV6-1 with TRBJ2-1; the match to TRBD1 covers 10 bases. The CDR3 is 15 residues long. The germline V gene has CDR1 MNHNS and CDR2 SASEGT. Germline trimming cut 8 bases from V and 6 bases from J; bases unmatched to any gene: 10. The DNA for the CDR3 is TGTGCCAGCTCAGAATCCGGGACAGGGGTCAATGAGCAGTTCTTC. Its translation: CASSESGTGVNEQFF.

The chain has TRBV4-2 and TRBJ1-2; 7 bases are shared with TRBD1. CDR3 length equals 16 residues. CDR1 is LGHNA, CDR2 YNFKEQ, per germline. V was clipped by 10 bases and J by 0 bases; unmatched bases: 14. The CDR3 is CATGPGQPLANYGYTF. For the CDR3, the DNA is TGTGCCACCGGACCGGGACAGCCCTTAGCTAACTATGGCTACACCTTC.

This clonotype was seen repeatedly, ten times or more. This sequence joins TRBV12-3 or TRBV12-4 and TRBJ2-1, with 13 bases that match TRBD2. This CDR3 spans 16 amino acids. V shed 5 bases and J 4 bases; nucleotides not matched to a gene: 5. The CDR3 reads CASSGGLAGFYNEQFF. The CDR3 DNA follows: TGTGCCAGCAGTGGGGGACTAGCGGGGTTTTACAATGAGCAGTTCTTC.

The rearrangement uses TRBV28 and TRBJ1-5; D not certain. Looked up from germline, CDR1 is MDHEN and CDR2 is SYDVKM. The CDR3 sequence is 12 residues long. The germline V and J ends were trimmed by 4 bases and 6 bases, with 7 bases remaining between them. In nucleotides, the CDR3 is TGTGCCAGCAGTTACGGGTCTCAGCCCCAGCATTTT. It encodes CASSYGSQPQHF.

The rearrangement joins TRBV29-1 to TRBJ1-1, with D possibly matching TRBD1 (5 bases). Per the germline V gene, CDR1 is SQVTM and CDR2 is ANQGSEA. The CDR3 has 13 amino acids. Trimming took 6 bases from V and 5 from J, leaving 16 bases between them. The CDR3 DNA follows: TGCAGCGTGGCAGGGAGGGCGGGGACTGAAGCTTTCTTT. It codes for CSVAGRAGTEAFF.

This chain uses TRBV7-9 with TRBJ1-6, with D possibly TRBD1 on 5 matching bases. Trimming took off 1 base at V and 8 bases at J, with 12 bases between the two ends. Germline CDR1 reads SEHNR; CDR2 reads FQNEAQ (reference sequence). CDR3 length: 15 amino acids. CDR3 DNA sequence: TGTGCCAGCAGCTTAGGATGGGGCAGCCATTCACCCCTCCACTTT. Protein sequence: CASSLGWGSHSPLHF.

The chain has TRBV7-9 and TRBJ1-3, with 8 bases fitting TRBD1. Trimming removed 5 bases from V and 2 bases from J; junction bases left unmatched: 2. The CDR3 runs 14 residues. In germline, CDR1 is SEHNR, CDR2 FQNEAQ (reference sequence). The chain's CDR3 is CASSIQGAGNTIYF. CDR3 in DNA: TGTGCCAGCAGCATACAGGGGGCTGGAAACACCATATATTTT. The full variable domain, in which reference TRBV7-9 and TRBJ1-3 provide the parts outside the CDR3, is DTGVSQNPRHKITKRGQNVTFRCDPISEHNRLYWYRQTLGQGPEFLTYFQNEAQLEKSRLLSDRFSAERPKGSFSTLEIQRTEQGDSAMYLCASSIQGAGNTIYFGEGSWLTVV.

The sample holds a few counts of this clonotype. This chain uses TRBV18 with TRBJ2-3; the D is unclear. Germline CDR1 reads KGHSH; CDR2 reads LQKENI. Trimming pared 2 bases from V and 6 bases from J, leaving 12 bases between. The CDR3 covers 14 residues. The CDR3: CASSPFFQSDTQYF. Here the CDR3 DNA reads TGTGCCAGCTCACCATTTTTCCAGTCCGATACGCAGTATTTT.

This clonotype was counted ten times or more. The chain joins TRBV12-3 or TRBV12-4 to TRBJ2-1, with 13 bases identical to TRBD2. Trimming at V came to 5 bases and at J to 8 bases, leaving 3 bases not matched to a gene. This CDR3 is 14 amino acids long. This CDR3 reads CASSLGLAGDEQFF. The CDR3 nucleotides are TGTGCCAGCAGTCTTGGACTAGCGGGGGATGAGCAGTTCTTC.